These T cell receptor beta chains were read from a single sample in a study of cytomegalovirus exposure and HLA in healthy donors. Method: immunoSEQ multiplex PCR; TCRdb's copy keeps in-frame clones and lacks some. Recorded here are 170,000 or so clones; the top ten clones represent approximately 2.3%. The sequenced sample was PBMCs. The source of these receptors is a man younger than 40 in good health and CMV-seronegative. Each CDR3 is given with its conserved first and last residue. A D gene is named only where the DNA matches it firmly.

cdr3_aa: CASSPEGLASGYEQYF
cdr3_nt: TGTGCCAGCAGCCCCGAGGGACTGGCTAGCGGCTACGAGCAGTACTTC
d_call: TRBD2
j_call: TRBJ2-7
v_call: TRBV7-6

cdr3_aa: CASSPGLAGGRNPYNEQFF
cdr3_nt: TGTGCCAGCAGCCCCGGACTAGCGGGAGGTCGTAACCCTTACAATGAGCAGTTCTTC
d_call: TRBD2
j_call: TRBJ2-1
v_call: TRBV11-3

cdr3_aa: CASRQPTRTGGGGYTF
cdr3_nt: TGCGCCAGCAGACAACCCACCCGGACAGGGGGCGGCGGCTACACCTTC
d_call: TRBD1
j_call: TRBJ1-2
v_call: TRBV4-1

cdr3_aa: CAAAAGGGYEQYF
cdr3_nt: TGTGCTGCTGCGGCGGGGGGTGGTTACGAGCAGTACTTC
d_call: TRBD2
j_call: TRBJ2-7
v_call: TRBV30

cdr3_aa: CASSAGIAEAFF
cdr3_nt: TGTGCCAGCAGTGCAGGGATCGCTGAAGCTTTCTTT
d_call: .
j_call: TRBJ1-1
v_call: TRBV27

cdr3_aa: CATCPGETQYF
cdr3_nt: TGTGCCACTTGTCCGGGAGAGACCCAGTACTTC
d_call: .
j_call: TRBJ2-5
v_call: TRBV25-1

cdr3_aa: CASSAALADRRNEQFF
cdr3_nt: TGTGCCAGCAGCGCGGCACTAGCGGACCGGAGGAATGAGCAGTTCTTC
d_call: TRBD2
j_call: TRBJ2-1
v_call: TRBV7-9

cdr3_aa: CASSPTTTYEQYF
cdr3_nt: TGCGCCAGCAGCCCCACTACTACCTACGAGCAGTACTTC
d_call: .
j_call: TRBJ2-7
v_call: TRBV4-1

cdr3_aa: CASSGRGPKAQHF
cdr3_nt: TGTGCCAGTAGTGGGCGGGGGCCCAAGGCCCAGCATTTT
d_call: .
j_call: TRBJ1-5
v_call: TRBV19

cdr3_aa: CASSLGLARSTDTQYF
cdr3_nt: TGTGCCAGCAGCCTGGGACTAGCGAGGAGCACAGATACGCAGTATTTT
d_call: TRBD2
j_call: TRBJ2-3
v_call: TRBV14

cdr3_aa: CASRPRQGASEQFF
cdr3_nt: TGTGCCAGCAGACCTAGGCAGGGGGCTAGTGAGCAGTTCTTC
d_call: TRBD1
j_call: TRBJ2-1
v_call: TRBV6-5

cdr3_aa: CAWSEEGWAYEQYF
cdr3_nt: TGTGCCTGGAGTGAGGAGGGGTGGGCCTACGAGCAGTACTTC
d_call: .
j_call: TRBJ2-7
v_call: TRBV30

cdr3_aa: CASRRLPSTDTQYF
cdr3_nt: TGTGCCAGCCGTAGACTTCCTAGCACAGATACGCAGTATTTT
d_call: .
j_call: TRBJ2-3
v_call: TRBV7-8

cdr3_aa: CASSSQAGAQETQYF
cdr3_nt: TGTGCCAGCAGCTCCCAAGCAGGCGCTCAAGAGACCCAGTACTTC
d_call: .
j_call: TRBJ2-5
v_call: TRBV7-9

cdr3_aa: CASSNGQGTREQFF
cdr3_nt: TGTGCCAGCAGTAATGGACAGGGTACAAGGGAGCAGTTCTTC
d_call: TRBD1
j_call: TRBJ2-1
v_call: TRBV7-2

cdr3_aa: CASSSTTSASSYEQYF
cdr3_nt: TGTGCCAGCAGCTCAACCACTAGCGCGAGTTCCTACGAGCAGTACTTC
d_call: TRBD2
j_call: TRBJ2-7
v_call: TRBV11-2

cdr3_aa: CASSDDPGQGHSGANVLTF
cdr3_nt: TGTGCCAGCAGCGATGATCCGGGACAGGGCCATTCTGGGGCCAACGTCCTGACTTTC
d_call: .
j_call: TRBJ2-6
v_call: TRBV21-1

cdr3_aa: CASGLANEETQYF
cdr3_nt: TGTGCTAGTGGTTTGGCCAATGAGGAGACCCAGTACTTC
d_call: .
j_call: TRBJ2-5
v_call: TRBV12-5

cdr3_aa: CASSLTSPRGYEQYF
cdr3_nt: TGTGCCAGCAGCTTGACCTCCCCCAGGGGCTACGAGCAGTACTTC
d_call: .
j_call: TRBJ2-7
v_call: TRBV5-4

cdr3_aa: CASSSAFGQGRTEAFF
cdr3_nt: TGTGCCAGCAGTAGCGCATTCGGGCAGGGGCGTACTGAAGCTTTCTTT
d_call: .
j_call: TRBJ1-1
v_call: TRBV27

cdr3_aa: CASSFRLAGVSYEQYF
cdr3_nt: TGCGCCAGCAGCTTTCGACTAGCGGGGGTATCCTACGAGCAGTACTTC
d_call: TRBD2
j_call: TRBJ2-7
v_call: TRBV4-1

cdr3_aa: CASSLGTSASSYNEQFF
cdr3_nt: TGTGCCAGCAGCCTTGGGACTAGCGCGAGCTCCTACAATGAGCAGTTCTTC
d_call: TRBD2
j_call: TRBJ2-1
v_call: TRBV5-6

cdr3_aa: CASSPRLRLADKTQYF
cdr3_nt: TGTGCCAGCAGCCCTCGCCTCAGACTAGCAGACAAGACCCAGTACTTC
d_call: TRBD2
j_call: TRBJ2-5
v_call: TRBV11-3

cdr3_aa: CASGGGLTSEQFF
cdr3_nt: TGTGCCAGCGGGGGCGGCTTAACGTCGGAGCAGTTCTTC
d_call: .
j_call: TRBJ2-1
v_call: TRBV9

cdr3_aa: CASSFGRSRGNEQYF
cdr3_nt: TGCGCCAGCAGCTTCGGCCGGTCGCGGGGAAACGAGCAGTACTTC
d_call: .
j_call: TRBJ2-7
v_call: TRBV5-1

cdr3_aa: CASSLLGQSRSGNTIYF
cdr3_nt: TGCGCCAGCAGCTTGTTGGGACAGTCTCGCTCTGGAAACACCATATATTTT
d_call: TRBD1
j_call: TRBJ1-3
v_call: TRBV5-1

cdr3_aa: CASSVDRGEAFF
cdr3_nt: TGCGCCAGCAGCGTCGACAGGGGTGAAGCTTTCTTT
d_call: TRBD1
j_call: TRBJ1-1
v_call: TRBV5-1

cdr3_aa: CASSPHTGRGGTGELFF
cdr3_nt: TGTGCCAGCAGTCCACATACAGGGAGGGGGGGCACCGGGGAGCTGTTTTTT
d_call: .
j_call: TRBJ2-2
v_call: TRBV25-1

cdr3_aa: CASTGTSGRRGTGELFF
cdr3_nt: TGTGCCAGCACCGGGACTAGCGGGAGAAGAGGCACCGGGGAGCTGTTTTTT
d_call: TRBD2
j_call: TRBJ2-2
v_call: TRBV19

cdr3_aa: CASRGGSAGQPQHF
cdr3_nt: TGTGCCAGCAGGGGGGGGTCCGCCGGGCAGCCCCAGCATTTT
d_call: .
j_call: TRBJ1-5
v_call: TRBV2

cdr3_aa: CASRISGSYNEQFF
cdr3_nt: TGTGCCAGCAGAATTAGCGGGAGCTACAATGAGCAGTTCTTC
d_call: TRBD2
j_call: TRBJ2-1
v_call: TRBV27

cdr3_aa: CASSPHISGGLYEQFF
cdr3_nt: TGTGCCAGCAGCCCTCACATATCAGGGGGCTTATATGAGCAGTTCTTC
d_call: TRBD1
j_call: TRBJ2-1
v_call: TRBV11-1

cdr3_aa: CASSSAENQPQHF
cdr3_nt: TGTGCCAGCAGCTCAGCCGAGAATCAGCCCCAGCATTTT
d_call: .
j_call: TRBJ1-5
v_call: TRBV7-8

cdr3_aa: CAIGGQISGANVLTF
cdr3_nt: TGTGCCATCGGGGGACAGATCTCTGGGGCCAACGTCCTGACTTTC
d_call: TRBD1
j_call: TRBJ2-6
v_call: TRBV10-3

cdr3_aa: CASSSPSRANYGYTF
cdr3_nt: TGTGCCAGCAGCTCGCCGTCGCGGGCTAACTATGGCTACACCTTC
d_call: .
j_call: TRBJ1-2
v_call: TRBV28